The 13 T cell receptor beta chains in this list originate from one sample, sequenced in a study of technical replicates of blood from a handful of donors. The assay was immunoSEQ multiplex PCR, and TCRdb's table has in-frame clones only and misses some. The table shows about 53,000 clones, with 86% occurring only once. The sequenced sample consisted of PBMCs. These receptors were collected from a human donor in good health. Some clones in this sample may be carry-over from other donors' samples.

This clone was seen just once. V and J are TRBV9 and TRBJ2-2, with 8 bases matching TRBD2. This CDR3 is 15 amino acids long. Looked up from germline, CDR1 is SGDLS and CDR2 is YYNGEE. Trimming cost V 2 bases and J 1 base; bases outside gene matches: 1. In nucleotides, the CDR3 is TGTGCCAGCAGCGTCGGGGGGGGGAACACCGGGGAGCTGTTTTTT. It specifies CASSVGGGNTGELFF.

This clone showed up just once. This rearrangement joins TRBV6-1 to TRBJ2-7; TRBD2 might be the D (6 bases). V gave up 4 bases and J gave up 1 base, with 20 bases separating them. Per germline, CDR1 MNHNS and CDR2 SASEGT. This CDR3 contains 17 residues. The CDR3 protein is CASSGLAGRTGSYEQYF. The CDR3 DNA reads TGTGCCAGCAGTGGATTGGCGGGGCGCACAGGATCCTACGAGCAGTACTTC.

For this clone: One junction end does not reproduce the germline sequence, and a read error may be involved. The rearrangement joins TRBV7-2 to TRBJ2-5, with TRBD2 matching over 11 bases. This CDR3 comprises 15 residues. Germline V gives CDR1 SGHTA, CDR2 FQGNSA. The CDR3: CASSLGGLAGSTLYF. CDR3 DNA: TGTGCCAGCAGCTTAGGAGGACTAGCGGGCTCCACCCTGTACTTC.

The CDR3 is CASSQEQGSYNEQFF. As DNA, the CDR3 is TGTGCCAGCAGCCAGGAGCAGGGGTCCTACAATGAGCAGTTCTTC. This sequence joins TRBV4-2 and TRBJ2-1; D is perhaps TRBD1 (6 bases). From germline, CDR1 is LGHNA and CDR2 YNFKEQ. This CDR3 region has 15 residues. Trimming cost V 3 bases and J 1 base, with 10 bases left between them.

This chain connects TRBV2 to TRBJ2-1, with D possibly being TRBD1 (5 bases). Trimming cost V 2 bases and J 7 bases, with 15 bases left between them. CDR3 length equals 15 residues. CDR1 is SNHLY and CDR2 is FYNNEI in the germline V gene. CDR3 sequence (DNA): TGTGCCAGCAGTGAAACACAGGTCGGGTCGAATGAGCAGTTCTTC. Translation gives CASSETQVGSNEQFF.

This clone was detected only a few times. The chain couples TRBV7-9 to TRBJ2-5, with D maybe TRBD1 (5 bases). Germline CDR1 SEHNR, CDR2 FQNEAQ (reference sequence). The V end was cut by 0 bases, the J end by 1 base, with 9 bases between. This CDR3 has 15 residues. The CDR3 nucleotides are TGTGCCAGCAGCTTAGCGCTGACAGCCCAAGAGACCCAGTACTTC. Its protein is CASSLALTAQETQYF.

The rearrangement joins TRBV5-6 to TRBJ2-5, with D maybe TRBD1 (7 bases). The V and J ends lost 4 bases and 2 bases respectively, with 15 bases between them. The CDR3 runs 15 residues. Germline V CDR1 and CDR2: SGHDT, YYEEEE. CDR3 sequence reads: CASSRPGGRQETQYF. The CDR3 coding sequence is TGTGCCAGCAGCCGACCAGGGGGGCGGCAAGAGACCCAGTACTTC.

The CDR3 DNA follows: TGTGCCAGCAGCTTTCTGAGTGAGCGGGGGGAGACCCAGTACTTC. Translated: CASSFLSERGETQYF. J is TRBJ2-5 and V is TRBV5-6; 8 bases are shared with TRBD2. The CDR3 is made up of 15 amino acids. Trimming at V came to 2 bases and at J to 5 bases, leaving 8 bases not matched to a gene. The V gene's germline CDR1 is SGHDT and CDR2 YYEEEE.

This clone has just one count. The chain uses TRBV30 and TRBJ2-1; maybe TRBD2 (6 bases). CDR1 GTSNPN and CDR2 SVGIG come from the germline V gene (reference sequence). Trimming stripped 0 bases from V and 8 bases from J, with 17 bases between. The CDR3 consists of 15 residues. CDR3 sequence reads: CAWSVRVGGRDEQFF. CDR3 in DNA: TGTGCCTGGAGTGTACGGGTCGGGGGAAGGGATGAGCAGTTCTTC.

This chain uses TRBV11-2 with TRBJ2-6; 7 bases fit TRBD1. CDR1 is SGHAT and CDR2 is FQNNGV in the germline V gene. Trimming removed 0 bases from V and 4 bases from J; junction bases left unmatched: 3. The CDR3 runs to 16 residues. The CDR3 region has the DNA TGTGCCAGCAGCTTAGATCAGGGGGTAGGGGCCAACGTCCTGACTTTC. Its protein is CASSLDQGVGANVLTF.

The genes are TRBV6-6 and TRBJ1-2; D gene uncertain. The CDR3 spans 14 residues. V shed 7 bases and J shed 1 base, with 13 bases lying between them. Germline CDR1 MNHNY, CDR2 SVGAGI (reference sequence). CDR3 in DNA: TGTGCCAGCACCCCCTCAGGCCTTAACTATGGCTACACCTTC. It is translated as CASTPSGLNYGYTF.

The chain combines TRBV29-1 with TRBJ2-5; 7 positions agree with TRBD1. CDR3 size: 13 residues. V lost 3 bases to trimming and J lost 4 bases; unmatched junction nucleotides: 5. Germline CDR1 SQVTM, CDR2 ANQGSEA. CDR3 sequence (DNA): TGCAGCGTTGATCTTACAGGGGTAGAGACCCAGTACTTC. Protein: CSVDLTGVETQYF.

This clone is labeled as medium-sized (0.01 to 0.1%). The chain links TRBV19 to TRBJ2-7; possible D gene TRBD2, 6 bases. The CDR3 contains 14 residues. Germline-derived CDR1 and CDR2 are LNHDA and SQIVND (reference sequence). V shed 5 bases and J shed 6 bases, with 17 bases lying between them. CDR3 nucleotide sequence: TGTGCCAGTAGTCCTGACGCGGGGACTCTCGAGCAGTACTTC. It codes for CASSPDAGTLEQYF.